This T cell receptor beta chain was observed in a study of blood T cell repertoires in COVID-19. Participants came from fewer than 25 US areas, aged about 18 to 100 years. Self-reported history from a screening survey and questionnaire set each donor's cohort. Per the original data handling: Reference gene primer amplification gave estimated nucleated cell counts. The table came from immunoSEQ multiplex PCR; TCRdb's copy has only in-frame clones and leaves some out. V and J calls and clone size are copied from that table; D and trimming were computed from the DNA. The sample consists of roughly 200,000 clones, nearly 90% of them appearing once. CDR3 length: 16 residues. V shed 4 bases and J 4 bases; nucleotides not matched to a gene: 7. Germline CDR1 reads SGHNT; CDR2 reads YYREEE (reference sequence).

The TCR originated in a woman aged 35 to 49 with acute COVID-19. V gene TRBV5-4 combines with J gene TRBJ2-2; 10 nucleotides agree with TRBD2. Input material: PBMCs or T cells enriched from blood (not recorded which). The chain's CDR3 is CASSLSGRRLTGELFF. For the CDR3, the DNA is TGTGCCAGCAGCCTTAGCGGGAGGAGGCTCACCGGGGAGCTGTTTTTT.